The TCR beta chain described here comes from a study of blood T cell repertoires in COVID-19 (TCRdb year 2020). For context, the study as a whole: Samples covering the acute and convalescent phases of COVID-19 were provided by collaborators in the United States, Italy and Spain. The prospective study material was composed of cDNA or gDNA derived from T cells, B-cell-depleted T cells, or PBMCs. Deeply sampled blood TCRbeta repertoires from subjects exposed to, actively infected with, or recovered from COVID-19 were included in the dataset. The repertoires were made available in a free public database intended to serve as a resource for research on the immune response to SARS-CoV-2. The samples were drawn from two sources: the first 160 participants of the ongoing ImmuneRACE study, and 1,200 or so subjects contributed by 6 global collaborators. Sample metadata almost always included a de-identified subject ID, COVID-19 status, age in years and sex. HLA class I and class II types, where available, came from metadata supplied by the sample provider rather than from assay-based typing.

Broader findings and caveats from the paper: The quantity of clinical and demographic metadata differed by source and by participant and was supplied without curation.

The CDR3 contains 13 residues, cysteine and phenylalanine counted. Of all the DNA, just the CDR3 is kept, 39 bases in frame from base 1. Taken from the germline V gene, the CDR1 and CDR2 loops are SGDLS and YYNGEE. The germline ends are 12 bases apart after V is trimmed by 3 bases and J by 5 bases. Whole blood was collected in K2EDTA tubes by collaborating institutions according to the institutions' own protocols. For TCRbeta analysis, collaborators shipped samples in one of three forms: frozen whole blood, isolated PBMCs, or DNA extracted from either of those sample types. The table lists this clone with a count of one. Its antigen target is currently unknown. One base away there is no much larger clone; base qualities are not given. TCRbeta CDR3 regions were amplified from genomic DNA using the immunoSEQ Assay, a bias-controlled multiplex PCR. In the original analysis: Nucleated cell counts per sample were estimated from amplification of reference gene primers within the assay. Sequence reads were collapsed and filtered to measure the absolute abundance of every unique TCRbeta CDR3 rearrangement. For each sample, productive Simpson clonality was calculated by taking the square root of Simpson's diversity index across productive rearrangements. The table comes from immuneACCESS by way of TCRdb, which keeps in-frame sequences with V and J called. Part of the clones is missing from these tables; in studies checked, under half for an unresolved V gene and the rest for unknown reasons. V, J and clone size are those of that table, while D and trimming were read from the DNA. For this sample the table gives hundreds of thousands of clones, of which almost 85% were detected only once. The ten largest clones take up under 2% of the sample.

The sample was peripheral blood. The sequence came from a woman older than 75 with acute or convalescent COVID-19. The V gene is TRBV9 and the J gene is TRBJ2-7; TRBD2 might be the D gene, on 6 matching bases. The DNA sequence is given as TGTGCCAGCAGCGGGAGTAGCGGCAACGAGCAGTACTTC. It translates as CASSGSSGNEQYF.